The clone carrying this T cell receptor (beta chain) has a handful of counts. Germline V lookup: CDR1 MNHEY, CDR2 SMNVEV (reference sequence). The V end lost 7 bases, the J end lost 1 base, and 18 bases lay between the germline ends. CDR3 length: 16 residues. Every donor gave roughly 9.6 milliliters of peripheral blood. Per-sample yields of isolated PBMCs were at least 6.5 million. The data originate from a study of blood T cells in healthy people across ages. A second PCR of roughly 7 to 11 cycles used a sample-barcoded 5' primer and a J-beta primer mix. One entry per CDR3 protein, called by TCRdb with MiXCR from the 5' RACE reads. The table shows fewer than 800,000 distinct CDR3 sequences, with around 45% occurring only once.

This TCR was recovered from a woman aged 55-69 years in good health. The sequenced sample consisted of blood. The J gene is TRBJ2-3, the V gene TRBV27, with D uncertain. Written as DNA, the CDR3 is TGTGCCAGCACCCCATCACGACCGGGCGGCACAGATACGCAGTATTTT. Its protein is CASTPSRPGGTDTQYF.